The 20 T cell receptor beta chains reported below all come from one sample, sequenced in a study of cytomegalovirus exposure and HLA in healthy donors. PCR primers comprised 60 Vbeta and 13 Jbeta primers. Data came from immunoSEQ multiplex PCR; TCRdb stores just in-frame clones and leaves some out. Altogether about 180,000 clones are present, roughly 82% being singletons, with the ten largest covering 1.5%. The sample consisted of PBMCs. These receptors came from a middle-aged man in good health and CMV-seronegative.

The V call is TRBV28, the J call TRBJ2-7; D perhaps matches TRBD2 (5 bases). Looked up from germline, CDR1 is MDHEN and CDR2 is SYDVKM. Trimming took off 2 bases at V and 7 bases at J, with 15 bases between the two ends. This CDR3 is 14 amino acids long. CDR3 nucleotides: TGTGCCAGCAGTTTAGCGGCCCATCAGCGGGAGCAGTACTTC. Translating it yields CASSLAAHQREQYF.

The rearrangement uses TRBV18 and TRBJ2-7, with TRBD1 identical over 9 bases. The V and J ends lost 3 bases and 6 bases, in that order; junction bases with no gene match: 12. The CDR3 runs 16 residues. Germline V gene data show CDR1 as KGHSH and CDR2 as LQKENI. CDR3 amino acids: CASSPTQTGGDGEQYF. The CDR3 bases are TGTGCCAGCTCACCTACTCAGACAGGGGGGGACGGCGAGCAGTACTTC.

The chain couples TRBV5-1 to TRBJ2-7; D gene unclear. There are 14 residues in the CDR3. V was trimmed by 1 base and J by 2 bases, leaving 10 bases between them. From germline, CDR1 is SGHRS and CDR2 YFSETQ. The CDR3 region has the DNA TGCGCCAGCAGCTTGAGGTTTGGAGCCTACGAGCAGTACTTC. Protein: CASSLRFGAYEQYF.

J is TRBJ2-7 and V is TRBV11-2, with a tentative D call TRBD1 (6 bases). Germline CDR1 reads SGHAT; CDR2 reads FQNNGV. Trimming took off 2 bases at V and 2 bases at J, with 10 bases between the two ends. The CDR3 consists of 14 residues. The CDR3 here is CASSLMTGPYEQYF. CDR3 nucleotides: TGTGCCAGCAGCTTAATGACAGGTCCCTACGAGCAGTACTTC.

This chain connects TRBV7-2 to TRBJ2-2, with D perhaps matching TRBD2 (6 bases). Germline V gene data show CDR1 as SGHTA and CDR2 as FQGNSA. The V end lost 0 bases, the J end lost 2 bases, and 13 bases lay between the germline ends. The CDR3 is 17 amino acids. CDR3 sequence reads: CASSLARRGLNTGELFF. In DNA form, the CDR3 reads TGTGCCAGCAGCTTAGCGCGGAGGGGCCTTAACACCGGGGAGCTGTTTTTT.

The rearrangement links TRBV5-4 to TRBJ1-2; TRBD1 aligns across 8 bases. CDR1 and CDR2 (germline): SGHNT, YYREEE (reference sequence). The CDR3 covers 15 residues. V lost 3 bases and J lost 4; bases outside the gene matches: 8. CDR3 nucleotide sequence: TGTGCCAGCAGCTATTATACAGGGGGAATCTATGGCTACACCTTC. This encodes CASSYYTGGIYGYTF.

The V gene is TRBV7-2, the J gene TRBJ1-1, with TRBD1 matching 7 bases. CDR1 is SGHTA and CDR2 is FQGNSA in the germline V gene. This CDR3 is 16 amino acids long. The V segment lost 3 bases and the J segment 1 base; nucleotides outside the gene matches: 8. As DNA, the CDR3 is TGTGCCAGCAGCTTGAGGGCGGGACAGTCGAACACTGAAGCTTTCTTT. Translation gives CASSLRAGQSNTEAFF.

The chain has TRBV6-5 and TRBJ2-1, with 7 bases fitting TRBD2. The V gene end was trimmed by 5 bases and the J gene end by 6 bases; junction bases not matched to a gene: 10. This CDR3 has 15 amino acids. The germline V gene has CDR1 MNHEY and CDR2 SVGAGI. The CDR3 loop is CASSTLGLGANEQFF. The CDR3 nucleotides are TGTGCCAGCAGTACACTAGGACTAGGAGCCAATGAGCAGTTCTTC.

The chain combines TRBV5-6 with TRBJ1-1; maybe TRBD1 (6 bases). V was clipped by 1 base and J by 2 bases, with 9 bases between them. The CDR3 has 14 residues. CDR1 SGHDT and CDR2 YYEEEE come from the germline V gene. The CDR3 loop is CASSLQGTNTEAFF. CDR3 DNA sequence: TGTGCCAGCAGCTTGCAGGGGACCAACACTGAAGCTTTCTTT.

The CDR3 reads CASTTLTGKGYYF. The CDR3 DNA reads as TGTGCCAGCACCACTCTGACAGGGAAAGGGTATTACTTC. The gene calls are TRBV28 and TRBJ2-7, with 7 bases lining up with TRBD1. After removal of 7 bases from V and 13 bases from J, the junction contained 16 bases not matched to a gene. CDR1 and CDR2 from the germline V gene are MDHEN and SYDVKM. The CDR3 length is 13 residues.

The sample holds a few counts of this clone. The V call is TRBV6-6, the J call TRBJ2-7, with D perhaps matching TRBD1 (5 bases). This CDR3 is 14 amino acids long. The V end lost 4 bases, the J end lost 8 bases, and 18 bases lay between the germline ends. Germline values: CDR1 MNHNY, CDR2 SVGAGI (reference sequence). In DNA form, the CDR3 reads TGTGCCAGCAGTTCCGACAGTCCCCCCGGAAAGCAGTACTTC. Protein: CASSSDSPPGKQYF.

The rearrangement joins TRBV11-3 to TRBJ2-7; 8 positions agree with TRBD2. The CDR3 sequence is 16 residues long. Germline CDR1 SGHNT, CDR2 YENEEA. With 2 bases clipped from V and 0 bases from J, the junction kept 6 bases outside the gene matches. This CDR3 is CASSLRLAGSSYEQYF. CDR3 sequence (DNA): TGTGCCAGCAGCTTACGTCTAGCGGGTAGCTCCTACGAGCAGTACTTC.

The rearrangement uses TRBV13 and TRBJ1-2, with 10 bases matching TRBD1. V trimming: 4 bases; J trimming: 9 bases; junction bases outside the gene matches: 14. The CDR3 loop spans 16 amino acids. Germline lookup yields CDR1 PRHDT and CDR2 FYEKMQ (reference sequence). The chain's CDR3 is CASSSGQGRAEGSYTF. The CDR3, as DNA: TGTGCCAGCAGCTCGGGACAGGGGAGGGCAGAAGGGAGCTACACCTTC.

As to this clone: The junction departs from germline at one end; a sequencing error may be responsible. The chain couples TRBV30 to TRBJ1-4; D possibly corresponds to TRBD1 (5 bases). The CDR3 consists of 13 residues. Germline CDR1 and CDR2: GTSNPN and SVGIG (reference sequence). The DNA of the CDR3 is TGTGCCTGGAGTGTAGAGGGGACTGAAAAACTGCTTTTT. Translated: CAWSVEGTEKLLF.

The chain recombines TRBV7-2 with TRBJ2-3; 9 bases map to TRBD2. Trimming at V came to 4 bases and at J to 3 bases, leaving 14 bases not matched to a gene. The CDR3 totals 18 residues. Germline V gene lookup returns CDR1 SGHTA and CDR2 FQGNSA. The CDR3 DNA sequence: TGTGCCAGCAGCTCGTCCGATAGCGGGAGTTGGAGGACAGATACGCAGTATTTT. Translated: CASSSSDSGSWRTDTQYF.

This clone appeared once. Other DNA sequences of this sample code for an identical CDR3. The chain combines TRBV18 with TRBJ2-7, with TRBD1 matching 7 bases. Germline CDR1 is KGHSH and CDR2 is LQKENI. The CDR3 consists of 13 residues. With V trimmed by 6 bases and J by 1 base, 3 bases remained unmatched. CDR3 sequence (DNA): TGTGCCAGCTCTCCGGGACAGTCCTACGAGCAGTACTTC. It codes for CASSPGQSYEQYF.

The chain is built from TRBV7-3 and TRBJ2-2, with TRBD1 matching over 8 bases. CDR3 length: 16 amino acids. Per the germline V gene, CDR1 is SGHTA and CDR2 is FQGTGA. Trimming took 5 bases from V and 0 from J; bases not matched to a gene: 5. CDR3 loop: CASSLQGAANTGELFF. CDR3 bases: TGTGCCAGCAGCCTTCAGGGGGCGGCGAACACCGGGGAGCTGTTTTTT.

This clone has just one count. The genes are TRBV28 and TRBJ1-2, with D maybe TRBD1 (5 bases). The CDR3 consists of 14 residues. The germline V and J ends were trimmed by 7 bases and 4 bases, with 16 bases remaining between them. Germline V gene sequence: CDR1 MDHEN, CDR2 SYDVKM. The DNA of the CDR3 is TGTGCCAGCACCGGGGGAGGGGTGACCTATGGCTACACCTTC. The encoded protein is CASTGGGVTYGYTF.

The chain couples TRBV23-1 to TRBJ1-5; the D gene is possibly TRBD1 (6 bases). TRBV23-1 is sorted into the ORF group, with uncertain function. The germline V and J ends were trimmed by 0 bases and 0 bases, with 9 bases remaining between them. The CDR3 is 16 residues long. In nucleotides, the CDR3 is TGCGCCAGCAGTCAATCATCAGGGGATAGCAATCAGCCCCAGCATTTT. Its translation: CASSQSSGDSNQPQHF.

This chain links TRBV7-9 with TRBJ2-3; possibly TRBD2 for D (5 bases). CDR3 length: 15 amino acids. V lost 3 bases and J lost 4, with 14 bases in between. The germline V gene encodes CDR1 SEHNR and CDR2 FQNEAQ (reference sequence). The CDR3 reads CASSFPSSWADTQYF. For the CDR3, the DNA is TGTGCCAGCAGCTTTCCGTCTAGCTGGGCAGATACGCAGTATTTT.